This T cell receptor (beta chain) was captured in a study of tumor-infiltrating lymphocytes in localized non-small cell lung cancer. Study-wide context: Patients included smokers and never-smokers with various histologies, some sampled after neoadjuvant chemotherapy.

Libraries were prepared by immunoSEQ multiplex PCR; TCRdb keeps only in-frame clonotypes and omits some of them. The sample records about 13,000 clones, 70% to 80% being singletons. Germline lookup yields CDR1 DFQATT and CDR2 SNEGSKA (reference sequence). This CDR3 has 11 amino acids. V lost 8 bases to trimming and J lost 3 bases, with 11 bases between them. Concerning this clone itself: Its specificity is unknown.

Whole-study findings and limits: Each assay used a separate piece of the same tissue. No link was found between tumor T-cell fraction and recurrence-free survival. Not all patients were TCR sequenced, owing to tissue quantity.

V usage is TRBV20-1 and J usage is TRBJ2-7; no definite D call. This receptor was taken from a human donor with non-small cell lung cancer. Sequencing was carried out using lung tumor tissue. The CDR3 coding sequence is TGCAGTACTACCACGGGCTACGAGCAGTACTTC. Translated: CSTTTGYEQYF.